The sample holds many counts of the clone carrying this T cell receptor (beta chain). This CDR3 has 13 amino acids. Trimming removed 2 bases from V and 3 bases from J, with 8 bases in between. The germline CDR1 and CDR2 sequences are MNHEY and SVGEGT. These data originate in a study of early T cells in non-severe SARS-CoV-2 infection. Unique molecular identifiers tagged individual cDNA molecules. A single record per CDR3 protein comes from TCRdb applying MiXCR to the 5' RACE reads. The table includes tens of thousands of distinct CDR3 sequences, 10% to 15% detected once. The sample was whole blood. The chain couples TRBV6-2 or TRBV6-3 to TRBJ2-7; D is undetermined. The sequence was obtained from an adult who was a healthcare worker with PCR-confirmed SARS-CoV-2 infection or an uninfected control (not recorded which). The CDR3 coding sequence is TGTGCCAGCAGTTACAGGACGGGCTACGAGCAGTACTTC. Its protein is CASSYRTGYEQYF.